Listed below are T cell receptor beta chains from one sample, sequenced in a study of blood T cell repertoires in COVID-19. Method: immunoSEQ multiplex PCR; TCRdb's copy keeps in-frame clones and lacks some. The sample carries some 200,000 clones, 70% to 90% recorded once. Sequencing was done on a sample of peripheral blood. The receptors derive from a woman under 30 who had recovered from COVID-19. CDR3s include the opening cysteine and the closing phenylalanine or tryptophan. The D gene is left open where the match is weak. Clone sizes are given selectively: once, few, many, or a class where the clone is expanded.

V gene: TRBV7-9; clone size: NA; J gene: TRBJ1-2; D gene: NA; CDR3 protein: CASSSLNQNYGYTF; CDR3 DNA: TGTGCCAGCAGCTCCCTGAACCAGAACTATGGCTACACCTTC
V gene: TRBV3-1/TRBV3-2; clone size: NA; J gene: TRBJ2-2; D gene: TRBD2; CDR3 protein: CASRKREATGELFF; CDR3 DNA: TGTGCCAGCAGAAAGCGGGAGGCCACCGGGGAGCTGTTTTTT
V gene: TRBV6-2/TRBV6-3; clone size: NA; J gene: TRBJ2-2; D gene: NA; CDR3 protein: CASSKPDYTGELFF; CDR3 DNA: TGTGCCAGCAGTAAACCGGACTATACCGGGGAGCTGTTTTTT
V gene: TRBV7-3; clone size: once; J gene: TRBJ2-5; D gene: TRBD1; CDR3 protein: CASSLTWTGRETQYF; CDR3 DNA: TGTGCCAGCAGCTTAACCTGGACAGGGAGAGAGACCCAGTACTTC
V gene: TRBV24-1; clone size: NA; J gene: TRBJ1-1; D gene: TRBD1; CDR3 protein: CATSENGQGNTEAFF; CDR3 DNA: TGTGCCACCAGTGAGAATGGACAGGGGAACACTGAAGCTTTCTTT
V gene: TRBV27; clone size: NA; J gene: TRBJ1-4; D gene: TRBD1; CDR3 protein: CASSLDGTGGRHEKLFF; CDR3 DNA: TGTGCCAGCAGTTTAGATGGGACAGGGGGCCGACATGAAAAACTGTTTTTT
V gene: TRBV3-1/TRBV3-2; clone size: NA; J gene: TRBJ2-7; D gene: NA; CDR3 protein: CASSQKGVCEQYF; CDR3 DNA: TGTGCCAGCAGCCAGAAGGGAGTCTGCGAGCAGTACTTC
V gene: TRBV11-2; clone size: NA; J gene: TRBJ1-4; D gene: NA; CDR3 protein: CASTPLEEKLFF; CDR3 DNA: TGTGCCAGCACCCCACTGGAGGAAAAACTGTTTTTT
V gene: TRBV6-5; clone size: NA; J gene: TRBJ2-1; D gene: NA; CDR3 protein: CASSYSVVYNEQFF; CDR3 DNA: TGTGCCAGCAGTTACTCCGTTGTCTACAATGAGCAGTTCTTC
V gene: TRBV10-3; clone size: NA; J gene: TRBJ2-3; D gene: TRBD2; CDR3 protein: CAITGGSGSTDTQYF; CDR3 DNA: TGTGCCATCACCGGCGGGAGTGGTAGCACAGATACGCAGTATTTT
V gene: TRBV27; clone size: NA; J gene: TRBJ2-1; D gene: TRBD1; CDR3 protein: CASSLPQGAYNEQFF; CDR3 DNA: TGTGCCAGCAGTTTACCACAGGGGGCTTACAATGAGCAGTTCTTC
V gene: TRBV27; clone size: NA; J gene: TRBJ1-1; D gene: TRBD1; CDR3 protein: CASMVRTGGRTEAFF; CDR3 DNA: TGTGCCAGCATGGTTAGGACAGGGGGCAGGACTGAAGCTTTCTTT
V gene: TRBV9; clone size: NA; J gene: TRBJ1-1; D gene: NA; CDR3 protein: CASSAYPRENTEAFF; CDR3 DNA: TGTGCCAGCAGCGCTTACCCCCGGGAAAACACTGAAGCTTTCTTT
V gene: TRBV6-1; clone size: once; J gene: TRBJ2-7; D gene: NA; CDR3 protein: CASSEDSALSYEQYF; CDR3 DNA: TGTGCCAGCAGTGAAGACTCCGCCTTATCCTACGAGCAGTACTTC
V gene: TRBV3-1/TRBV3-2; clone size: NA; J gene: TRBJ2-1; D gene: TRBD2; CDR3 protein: CASSQDRGTSGRFNEQFF; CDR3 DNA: TGTGCCAGCAGCCAAGATCGGGGGACTAGCGGGAGATTCAATGAGCAGTTCTTC
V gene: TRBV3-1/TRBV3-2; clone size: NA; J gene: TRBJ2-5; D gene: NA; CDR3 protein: CASSQDLEERARRIIRETQYF; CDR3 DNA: TGTGCCAGCAGCCAAGATCTCGAGGAGAGGGCCCGACGGATTATTAGGGAGACCCAGTACTTC
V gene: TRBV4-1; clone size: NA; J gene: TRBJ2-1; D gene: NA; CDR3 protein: CASSQPGTNNNEQFF; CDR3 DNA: TGCGCCAGCAGCCAACCCGGGACAAATAACAATGAGCAGTTCTTC
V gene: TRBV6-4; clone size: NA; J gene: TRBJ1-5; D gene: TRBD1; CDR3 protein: CASSDWDRGANQPQHF; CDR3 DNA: TGTGCCAGCAGTGACTGGGACAGGGGGGCCAATCAGCCCCAGCATTTT
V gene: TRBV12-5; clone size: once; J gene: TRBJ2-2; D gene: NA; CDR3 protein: CASGQGSGELFF; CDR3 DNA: TGTGCTAGTGGGCAGGGGAGCGGGGAGCTGTTTTTT
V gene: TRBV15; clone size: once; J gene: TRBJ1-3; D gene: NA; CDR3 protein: CATSRDLGGIGNTIYF; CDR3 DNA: TGTGCCACCAGCAGAGATCTTGGAGGGATCGGAAACACCATATATTTT
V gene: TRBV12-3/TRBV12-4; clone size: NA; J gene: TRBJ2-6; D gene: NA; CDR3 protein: CASSPLGANVLTF; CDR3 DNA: TGTGCCAGCAGCCCGTTAGGGGCCAACGTCCTGACTTTC
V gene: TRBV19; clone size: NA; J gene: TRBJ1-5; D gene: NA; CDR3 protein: CASTSAGLPNQPQHF; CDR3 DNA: TGTGCCAGTACCTCAGCAGGTCTCCCCAATCAGCCCCAGCATTTT
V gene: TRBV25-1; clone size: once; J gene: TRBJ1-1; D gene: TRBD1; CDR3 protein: CASRDRLLEAFF; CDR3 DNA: TGTGCCAGCAGGGACAGGCTCTTAGAAGCTTTCTTT
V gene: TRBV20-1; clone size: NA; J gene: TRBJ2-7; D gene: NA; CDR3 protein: CSASQRVLSHEQYF; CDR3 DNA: TGCAGTGCTAGTCAGCGGGTACTCTCTCACGAGCAGTACTTC
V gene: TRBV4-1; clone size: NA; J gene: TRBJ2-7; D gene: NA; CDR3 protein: CASSQGQGRAYEQYF; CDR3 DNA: TGCGCCAGCAGCCAAGGTCAGGGGAGAGCCTACGAGCAGTACTTC
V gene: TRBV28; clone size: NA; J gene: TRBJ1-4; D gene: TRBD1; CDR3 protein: CASTDRVNGLFF; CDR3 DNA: TGTGCCAGCACGGACAGGGTGAACGGACTGTTTTTT
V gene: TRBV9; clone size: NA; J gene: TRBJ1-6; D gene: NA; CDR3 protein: CASSVMSSSYNSPLHF; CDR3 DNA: TGTGCCAGCAGCGTTATGTCGAGCTCCTATAATTCACCCCTCCACTTT
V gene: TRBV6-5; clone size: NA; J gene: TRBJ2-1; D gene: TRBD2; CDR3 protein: CASSYAGDNNEQFF; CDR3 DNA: TGTGCCAGCAGTTACGCGGGAGACAACAATGAGCAGTTCTTC
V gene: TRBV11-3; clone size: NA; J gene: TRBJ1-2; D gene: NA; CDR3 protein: CASSPELGEYYGYTF; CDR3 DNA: TGTGCCAGCAGCCCCGAATTGGGCGAATACTATGGCTACACCTTC
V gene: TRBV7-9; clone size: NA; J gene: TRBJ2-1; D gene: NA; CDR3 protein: CASSPGIPGERQFF; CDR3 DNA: TGTGCCAGCAGCCCCGGGATCCCGGGTGAGAGGCAGTTCTTC
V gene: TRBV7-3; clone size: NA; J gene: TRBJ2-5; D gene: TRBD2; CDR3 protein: CASSPETSGETQYF; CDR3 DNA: TGTGCCAGCAGCCCGGAGACTAGCGGAGAGACCCAGTACTTC
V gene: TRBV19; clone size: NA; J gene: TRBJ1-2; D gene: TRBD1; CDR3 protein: CASSIQTGYQPYGYTF; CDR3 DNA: TGTGCCAGTAGTATTCAGACAGGGTATCAACCCTATGGCTACACCTTC
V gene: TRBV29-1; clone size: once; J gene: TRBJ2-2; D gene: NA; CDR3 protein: CSVEEFGTLNTGELFF; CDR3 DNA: TGCAGCGTTGAAGAATTCGGGACACTGAACACCGGGGAGCTGTTTTTT
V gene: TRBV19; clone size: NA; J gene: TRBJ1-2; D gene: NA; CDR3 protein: CASRYDSANYGYTF; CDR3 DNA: TGTGCCAGTAGATACGACAGCGCTAACTATGGCTACACCTTC
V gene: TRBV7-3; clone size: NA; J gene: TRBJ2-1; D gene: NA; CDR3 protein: CASSPLRDNNEQFF; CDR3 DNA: TGTGCCAGCAGCCCCCTTCGGGACAACAATGAGCAGTTCTTC
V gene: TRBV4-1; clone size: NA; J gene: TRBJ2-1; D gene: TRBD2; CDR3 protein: CASSQDPGGGGPGNEQFF; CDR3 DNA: TGCGCCAGCAGCCAAGATCCTGGTGGGGGAGGGCCGGGGAATGAGCAGTTCTTC
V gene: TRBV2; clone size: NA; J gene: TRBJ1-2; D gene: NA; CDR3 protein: CASRSRSSDYGYTF; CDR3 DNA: TGTGCCAGCCGGTCGAGGTCATCCGACTATGGCTACACCTTC
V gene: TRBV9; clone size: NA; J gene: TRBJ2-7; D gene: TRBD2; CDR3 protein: CASSVGGSGSYEQYF; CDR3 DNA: TGTGCCAGCAGCGTAGGTGGTAGCGGGAGCTACGAGCAGTACTTC
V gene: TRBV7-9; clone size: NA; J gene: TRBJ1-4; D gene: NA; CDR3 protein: CASSLAGTPIMFF; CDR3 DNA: TGTGCCAGCAGCTTAGCCGGGACTCCAATTATGTTTTTT
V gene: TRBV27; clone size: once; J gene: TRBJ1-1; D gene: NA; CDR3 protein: CASSLFWAQGYGTEAFF; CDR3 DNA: TGTGCCAGCAGTTTATTCTGGGCCCAGGGGTATGGCACTGAAGCTTTCTTT
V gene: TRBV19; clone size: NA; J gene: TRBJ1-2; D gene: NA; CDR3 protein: CASQTGSYGYTF; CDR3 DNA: TGTGCCAGTCAGACAGGCTCCTATGGCTACACCTTC
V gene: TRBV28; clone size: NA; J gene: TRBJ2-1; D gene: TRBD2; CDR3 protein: CASLRRTGLADNEQFF; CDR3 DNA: TGTGCCAGCCTTAGGAGAACGGGACTAGCGGACAATGAGCAGTTCTTC
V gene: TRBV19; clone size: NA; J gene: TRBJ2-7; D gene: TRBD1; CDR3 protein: CASSIGDSSYEQYF; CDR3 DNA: TGTGCCAGTAGTATAGGGGACAGCTCCTACGAGCAGTACTTC
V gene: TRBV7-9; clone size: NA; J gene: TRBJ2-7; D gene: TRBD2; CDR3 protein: CASSLDSWEGRSYEQYF; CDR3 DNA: TGTGCCAGCAGCTTAGATTCGTGGGAGGGCCGATCCTACGAGCAGTACTTC
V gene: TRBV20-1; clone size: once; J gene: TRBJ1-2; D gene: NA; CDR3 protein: CSASLMGADYGYTF; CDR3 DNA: TGCAGTGCTAGTTTAATGGGGGCGGACTATGGCTACACCTTC
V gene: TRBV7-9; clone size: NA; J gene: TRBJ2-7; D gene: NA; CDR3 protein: CASSLGIPRGEQYF; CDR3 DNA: TGTGCCAGCAGCTTAGGCATCCCTAGGGGCGAGCAGTACTTC
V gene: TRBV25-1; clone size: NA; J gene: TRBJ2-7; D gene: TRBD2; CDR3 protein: CASSELGLADRSYEQYF; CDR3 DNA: TGTGCCAGCAGTGAATTAGGGCTAGCGGATCGCTCCTACGAGCAGTACTTC
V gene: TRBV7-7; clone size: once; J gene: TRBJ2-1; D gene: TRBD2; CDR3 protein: CASSSGTSGYNEQFF; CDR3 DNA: TGTGCCAGCAGCTCCGGGACTAGCGGATACAATGAGCAGTTCTTC
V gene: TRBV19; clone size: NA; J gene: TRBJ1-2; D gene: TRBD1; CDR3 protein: CASSRDRGQIGGYTF; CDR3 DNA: TGTGCCAGTAGTAGGGACAGGGGGCAAATCGGCGGCTACACCTTC
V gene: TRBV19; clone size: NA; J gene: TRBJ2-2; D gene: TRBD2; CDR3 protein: CASWEGGTGELFF; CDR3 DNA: TGTGCCAGTTGGGAGGGAGGGACCGGGGAGCTGTTTTTT
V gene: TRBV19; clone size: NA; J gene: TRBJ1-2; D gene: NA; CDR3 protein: CASRGQPYGYTF; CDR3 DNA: TGTGCCAGTAGAGGACAGCCCTATGGCTACACCTTC
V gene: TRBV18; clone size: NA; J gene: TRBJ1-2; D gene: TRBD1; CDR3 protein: CASSVGDSPNYGYTF; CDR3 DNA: TGTGCCAGCTCAGTAGGGGACAGTCCTAACTATGGCTACACCTTC